The present TCR beta chain was sequenced within a study of shared clonotypes between healthy human individuals. Study-wide points: Sorted-subset sequencing was shown by rarefaction to be incomplete despite large depth.

This CDR3 comprises 15 residues. CDR1 is SGHRS and CDR2 is YFSETQ in the germline V gene. V dropped 0 bases and J dropped 5 bases, with 14 bases sitting between them. TCRdb's copy holds only in-frame clones and misses some; the assay was immunoSEQ multiplex PCR. The table lists a few million clones, approximately 90% of them singletons. Worth noting for this clone: Its target is not known.

Subsets obtained from CD4+ cells comprised CD45RA+ naive and CD45RA-negative memory cells. The sequence was collected from a man between 18 and 29 years old in good health. Sequenced sample: naive CD4+ T cells sorted from blood. The subset is: CD45RA+ positively selected. The gene calls are TRBV5-1 and TRBJ2-5; D not resolved. DNA of the CDR3: TGCGCCAGCAGCTTGGTGGGAACTACTGCGGAGACCCAGTACTTC. This sequence encodes CASSLVGTTAETQYF.